This T cell receptor beta chain is drawn from a study of T cells after posttransplantation cyclophosphamide. Study-wide results and caveats: Tissue-infiltrating T cells from skin or gut overlapped little with blood T cells. Later blood repertoires were often dominated by clones from the donor CD8+ memory compartment. TRB clonality was highly associated with recipient CMV seropositivity and reactivation.

This clone was seen many times. Antigen unknown. Germline V gives CDR1 ENHRY, CDR2 SYGVKD. This CDR3 comprises 14 residues. Germline trimming cut 2 bases from V and 6 bases from J; bases unmatched to any gene: 5. A marrow graft followed busulfan-fludarabine conditioning, with cyclophosphamide on days +3 and +4. This table comes from immunoSEQ multiplex PCR, and its TCRdb copy is limited to in-frame clones, with some not included. This sample has fewer than 5,000 clones, each found more than once. This rearrangement joins TRBV10-3 to TRBJ2-3; 7 nucleotides match TRBD1. The receptor was derived from a female patient aged 18 to 30 who received an allogeneic stem cell transplant from an unrelated donor, was CMV-positive, and had acute GVHD only. A share of the T cells may be of graft donor origin. The sequenced sample was PBMCs, obtained after allogeneic stem cell transplant with posttransplant cyclophosphamide. CDR3: CAISESPRGDTQYF. CDR3 nucleotides: TGTGCCATCAGTGAGAGCCCCAGGGGGGATACGCAGTATTTT.